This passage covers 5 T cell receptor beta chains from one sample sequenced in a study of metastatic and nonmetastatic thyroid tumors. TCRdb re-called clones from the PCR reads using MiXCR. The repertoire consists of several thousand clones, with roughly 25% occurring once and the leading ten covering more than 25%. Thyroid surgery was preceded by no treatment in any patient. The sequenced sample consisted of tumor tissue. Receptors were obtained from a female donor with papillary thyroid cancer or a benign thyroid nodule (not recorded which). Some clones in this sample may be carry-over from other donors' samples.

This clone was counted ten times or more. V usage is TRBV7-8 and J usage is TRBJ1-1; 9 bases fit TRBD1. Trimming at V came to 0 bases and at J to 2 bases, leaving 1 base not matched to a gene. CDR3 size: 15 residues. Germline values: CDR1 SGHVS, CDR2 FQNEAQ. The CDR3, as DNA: TGTGCCAGCAGCTTAGCGGGACAGGGCAACACTGAAGCTTTCTTT. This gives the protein CASSLAGQGNTEAFF.

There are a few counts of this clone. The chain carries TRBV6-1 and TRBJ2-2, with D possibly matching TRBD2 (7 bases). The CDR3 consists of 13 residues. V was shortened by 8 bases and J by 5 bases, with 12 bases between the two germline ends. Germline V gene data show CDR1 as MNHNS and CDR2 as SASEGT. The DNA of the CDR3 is TGTGCCAGCGAGGGGGGGCTGACCGGGGAGCTGTTTTTT. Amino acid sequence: CASEGGLTGELFF.

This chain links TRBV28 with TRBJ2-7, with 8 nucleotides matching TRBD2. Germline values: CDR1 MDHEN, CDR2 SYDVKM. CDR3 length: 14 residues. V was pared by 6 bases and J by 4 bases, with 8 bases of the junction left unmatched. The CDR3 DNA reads TGTGCCAGCAGACCCGGGGGGGGGACTTACGAGCAGTACTTC. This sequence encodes CASRPGGGTYEQYF.

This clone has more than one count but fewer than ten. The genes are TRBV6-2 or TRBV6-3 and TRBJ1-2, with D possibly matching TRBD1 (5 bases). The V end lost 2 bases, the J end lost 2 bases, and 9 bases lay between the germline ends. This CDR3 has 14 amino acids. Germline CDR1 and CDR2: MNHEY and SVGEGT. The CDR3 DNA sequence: TGTGCCAGCAGTTACGGGCAGGGCAACTATGGCTACACCTTC. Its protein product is CASSYGQGNYGYTF.

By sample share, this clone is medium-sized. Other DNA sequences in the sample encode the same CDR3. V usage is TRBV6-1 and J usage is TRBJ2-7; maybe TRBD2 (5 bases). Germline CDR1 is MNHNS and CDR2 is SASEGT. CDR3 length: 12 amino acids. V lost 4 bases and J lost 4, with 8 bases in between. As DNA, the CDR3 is TGTGCCAGCAGTGCCACGGGGTACGAGCAGTACTTC. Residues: CASSATGYEQYF.